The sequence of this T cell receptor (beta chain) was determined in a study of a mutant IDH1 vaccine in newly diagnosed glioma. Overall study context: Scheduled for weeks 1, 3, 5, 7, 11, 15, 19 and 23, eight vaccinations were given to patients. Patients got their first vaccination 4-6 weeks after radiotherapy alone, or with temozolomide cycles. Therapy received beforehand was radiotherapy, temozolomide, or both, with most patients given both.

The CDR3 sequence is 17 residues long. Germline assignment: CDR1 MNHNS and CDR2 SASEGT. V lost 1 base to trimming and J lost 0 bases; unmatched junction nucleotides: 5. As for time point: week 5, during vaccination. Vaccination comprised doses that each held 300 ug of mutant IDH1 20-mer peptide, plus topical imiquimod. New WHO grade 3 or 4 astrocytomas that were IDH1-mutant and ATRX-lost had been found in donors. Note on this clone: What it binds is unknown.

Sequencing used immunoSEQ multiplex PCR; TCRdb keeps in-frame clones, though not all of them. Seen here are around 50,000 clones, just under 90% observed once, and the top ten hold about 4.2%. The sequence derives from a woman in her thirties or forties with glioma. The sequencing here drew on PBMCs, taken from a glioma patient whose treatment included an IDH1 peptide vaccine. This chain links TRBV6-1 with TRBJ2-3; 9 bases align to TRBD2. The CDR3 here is CASSEGLAGWSTDTQYF. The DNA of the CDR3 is TGTGCCAGCAGTGAAGGGCTAGCGGGATGGAGCACAGATACGCAGTATTTT.